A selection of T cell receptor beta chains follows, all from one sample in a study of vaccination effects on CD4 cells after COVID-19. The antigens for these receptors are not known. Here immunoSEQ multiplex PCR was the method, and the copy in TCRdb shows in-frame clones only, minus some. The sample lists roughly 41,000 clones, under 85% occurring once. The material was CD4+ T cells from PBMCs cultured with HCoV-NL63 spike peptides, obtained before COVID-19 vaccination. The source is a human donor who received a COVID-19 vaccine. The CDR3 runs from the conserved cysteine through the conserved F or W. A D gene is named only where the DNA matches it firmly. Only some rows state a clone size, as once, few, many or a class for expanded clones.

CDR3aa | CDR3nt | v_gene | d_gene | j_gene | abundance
CASSLGQGNYGYTF | TGTGCCAGCAGTCTGGGACAGGGTAACTATGGCTACACCTTC | TRBV7-9 | TRBD1 | TRBJ1-2 | few
CASSDGQDGQPQHF | TGCGCCAGCAGCGACGGACAGGACGGGCAGCCCCAGCATTTT | TRBV5-1 | TRBD1 | TRBJ1-5 | -
CASSGRDRIDTQYF | TGTGCCAGCAGCGGGCGGGACAGAATAGATACGCAGTATTTT | TRBV11-2 | - | TRBJ2-3 | -
CASSPGAPTSANYGYTF | TGTGCCAGCTCTCCCGGGGCCCCAACGTCGGCTAACTATGGCTACACCTTC | TRBV18 | - | TRBJ1-2 | -
CASSDTASSYNEQFF | TGTGCCAGCAGTGACACGGCTAGCTCCTACAATGAGCAGTTCTTC | TRBV6-4 | - | TRBJ2-1 | -
CASSREGNQPQHF | TGTGCCAGCAGTCGAGAGGGCAATCAGCCCCAGCATTTT | TRBV27 | - | TRBJ1-5 | few
CASSFGRDYGYTF | TGTGCCAGCAGTTTTGGCAGGGACTATGGCTACACCTTC | TRBV28 | - | TRBJ1-2 | -
CASSYWGNTEAFF | TGTGCCAGCAGTTACTGGGGGAACACTGAAGCTTTCTTT | TRBV6-5 | - | TRBJ1-1 | -
CASSPTPGNQPQHF | TGTGCCAGTAGTCCGACCCCAGGCAATCAGCCCCAGCATTTT | TRBV19 | - | TRBJ1-5 | -
CASSLTSGGYYAQYF | TGTGCCAGCAGCTTAACTAGCGGGGGGTACTATGCGCAGTATTTT | TRBV7-3 | TRBD2 | TRBJ2-3 | -
CASRTLSGAEGTQYF | TGTGCCAGCAGAACCCTTAGCGGGGCCGAAGGGACCCAGTACTTC | TRBV5-6 | TRBD2 | TRBJ2-5 | -
CASSQSLGLAGSYNEQFF | TGTGCCAGCAGCCAATCACTGGGACTAGCGGGGTCCTACAATGAGCAGTTCTTC | TRBV4-2 | TRBD2 | TRBJ2-1 | -
CASSPNKQGPATNEKLFF | TGTGCCAGCTCACCAAATAAACAGGGGCCAGCAACTAATGAAAAACTGTTTTTT | TRBV18 | TRBD1 | TRBJ1-4 | -
CASSLLTNTEAFF | TGTGCCAGCAGCTTACTAACGAACACTGAAGCTTTCTTT | TRBV7-8 | - | TRBJ1-1 | -
CASWKQGAVNGYTF | TGTGCCAGCTGGAAACAGGGGGCGGTCAATGGCTACACCTTC | TRBV6-5 | TRBD1 | TRBJ1-2 | few
CASSQGTTPTQYF | TGTGCCAGCAGCCAAGGGACGACTCCTACCCAGTACTTC | TRBV3-1/TRBV3-2 | - | TRBJ2-5 | -
CASDSYSNQPQHF | TGTGCCAGCGACAGTTATAGCAATCAGCCCCAGCATTTT | TRBV19 | - | TRBJ1-5 | once
CASSLQVGNTIYF | TGTGCCAGCAGTTTACAGGTTGGAAACACCATATATTTT | TRBV28 | - | TRBJ1-3 | -
CASSQDYFISGRSGQGEPEAFF | TGCGCCAGCAGCCAAGATTATTTCATTTCGGGGCGGTCAGGACAGGGGGAACCTGAAGCTTTCTTT | TRBV4-3 | TRBD1 | TRBJ1-1 | -
CSVDGGTEAFF | TGCAGCGTTGACGGAGGGACTGAAGCTTTCTTT | TRBV29-1 | - | TRBJ1-1 | -
CASSNPHSSGGDGYTF | TGTGCCAGCAGTAATCCTCATTCTTCAGGGGGCGATGGCTACACCTTC | TRBV6-2/TRBV6-3 | TRBD1 | TRBJ1-2 | few
CASSVLQVPKATSTDTQYF | TGTGCCAGCAGTGTTCTTCAGGTGCCCAAAGCGACTAGCACAGATACGCAGTATTTT | TRBV2 | - | TRBJ2-3 | -
CASSVLQGPTGELFF | TGTGCCAGCAGTGTTTTACAGGGTCCCACCGGGGAGCTGTTTTTT | TRBV2 | - | TRBJ2-2 | -
CASSPGVNQPQHF | TGTGCCAGCAGCCCGGGGGTGAATCAGCCCCAGCATTTT | TRBV6-4 | - | TRBJ1-5 | -
CASSPDRQETQYF | TGTGCCAGCAGCCCGGACCGACAAGAGACCCAGTACTTC | TRBV7-7 | - | TRBJ2-5 | -
CASSPGTGAVNSPLHF | TGTGCCAGCAGTCCGGGGACAGGGGCGGTTAATTCACCCCTCCACTTT | TRBV27 | TRBD1 | TRBJ1-6 | -
CASSPPLRQGAEAFF | TGTGCCAGCAGTCCCCCCCTTCGACAGGGCGCTGAAGCTTTCTTT | TRBV28 | TRBD1 | TRBJ1-1 | -
CASSLKAGGETQYF | TGTGCCAGCAGCCTCAAAGCGGGGGGAGAGACCCAGTACTTC | TRBV5-4 | TRBD2 | TRBJ2-5 | -
CASSPRDRNTGELFF | TGTGCCAGCTCACCGCGGGACAGAAACACCGGGGAGCTGTTTTTT | TRBV18 | - | TRBJ2-2 | -
CASSPFGESTEAFF | TGTGCCAGCTCCCCCTTCGGGGAGAGCACTGAAGCTTTCTTT | TRBV18 | - | TRBJ1-1 | -
CASSVGGAGGVADTQYF | TGTGCCAGCAGCGTAGGGGGAGCGGGGGGCGTCGCAGATACGCAGTATTTT | TRBV9 | TRBD2 | TRBJ2-3 | once
CASSQGLAGASSTDTQYF | TGTGCCAGCAGCCAGGGACTAGCGGGGGCCTCTAGCACAGATACGCAGTATTTT | TRBV3-1/TRBV3-2 | TRBD2 | TRBJ2-3 | -
CASSPQGDTEAFF | TGTGCCAGCTCACCGCAGGGGGACACTGAAGCTTTCTTT | TRBV18 | TRBD1 | TRBJ1-1 | -
CASSLMGQGDEQFF | TGTGCCAGCAGCTTAATGGGACAGGGGGATGAGCAGTTCTTC | TRBV7-3 | TRBD1 | TRBJ2-1 | -
CASSLNAGGIEANYGYTF | TGCGCCAGCAGCTTGAACGCTGGGGGGATCGAAGCTAACTATGGCTACACCTTC | TRBV5-1 | - | TRBJ1-2 | -
CASSPGQGYGYTF | TGTGCCAGCAGTCCGGGACAGGGTTACGGCTACACCTTC | TRBV2 | TRBD1 | TRBJ1-2 | few
CASSLTGNQPQHF | TGTGCCAGCAGTTTAACCGGGAATCAGCCCCAGCATTTT | TRBV27 | - | TRBJ1-5 | -
CASSRFSDQPQHF | TGTGCCAGCAGCCGTTTCTCCGATCAGCCCCAGCATTTT | TRBV9 | - | TRBJ1-5 | -
CASSLTGAGATQYF | TGTGCCAGCAGCTTGACAGGGGCGGGGGCGACCCAGTACTTC | TRBV5-4 | - | TRBJ2-5 | once
CASSRGQGNTEAFF | TGCGCCAGCAGCCGGGGACAGGGGAACACTGAAGCTTTCTTT | TRBV4-1 | TRBD1 | TRBJ1-1 | -
CASSQDWGAQYF | TGTGCCAGCAGCCAAGATTGGGGGGCCCAGTACTTC | TRBV3-1/TRBV3-2 | - | TRBJ2-5 | -
CASRSPGQGNYGYTF | TGCGCCAGCAGATCCCCGGGACAGGGGAACTATGGCTACACCTTC | TRBV4-1 | TRBD1 | TRBJ1-2 | few
CAISHGTGGNYGYTF | TGTGCCATCAGTCATGGGACAGGGGGCAACTATGGCTACACCTTC | TRBV10-3 | TRBD1 | TRBJ1-2 | once
CASSPPNTTSTDTQYF | TGTGCCAGCTCACCACCGAACACAACTAGCACAGATACGCAGTATTTT | TRBV18 | - | TRBJ2-3 | -
CAWNRNPNTEAFF | TGTGCCTGGAACAGGAACCCGAACACTGAAGCTTTCTTT | TRBV30 | - | TRBJ1-1 | few
CASSFSGRDNEKLFF | TGCGCCAGCAGCTTCTCCGGCAGGGATAATGAAAAACTGTTTTTT | TRBV5-1 | - | TRBJ1-4 | -
CASGQGVSGELFF | TGTGCCAGCGGACAGGGGGTGTCCGGGGAGCTGTTTTTT | TRBV7-3 | TRBD1 | TRBJ2-2 | -
CAWTSQGTQKETQYF | TGTGCCTGGACCTCCCAAGGGACACAGAAAGAGACCCAGTACTTC | TRBV30 | - | TRBJ2-5 | -
CASSEGTSGGTKETQYF | TGTGCCAGCAGCGAGGGGACTAGCGGGGGGACTAAAGAGACCCAGTACTTC | TRBV9 | TRBD2 | TRBJ2-5 | -
CASSPRQSIFNTGELFF | TGTGCCAGCAGCCCAAGACAGAGTATATTTAACACCGGGGAGCTGTTTTTT | TRBV9 | - | TRBJ2-2 | -
CASSEYGGRLNYGYTF | TGTGCCAGCAGTGAATATGGGGGGCGTTTAAACTATGGCTACACCTTC | TRBV25-1 | - | TRBJ1-2 | -
CASSVMAGGYTGELFF | TGTGCCAGCAGCGTAATGGCAGGGGGGTACACCGGGGAGCTGTTTTTT | TRBV9 | - | TRBJ2-2 | -